The 29 T cell receptor beta chains below all came from one sample that was sequenced in a study of cytomegalovirus exposure and HLA in healthy donors (TCRdb year 2017). Library prep was done by the immunoSEQ multiplex PCR assay. For the multiplex PCR, a mixture combining 60 forward primers for TCR Vbeta segments and 13 reverse primers for TCR Jbeta segments was used. Sourced from immuneACCESS, this table was stored by TCRdb with only in-frame sequences that have V and J called. A share of the clones is absent; for the studies checked, an unresolved V gene accounts for under half, and the remainder has no known explanation. For this sample, the table gives just over 80,000 clones. The top ten clonotypes cover around 1.1% of the sample. Sequencing was carried out using PBMCs. The source is a woman in her thirties in good health and CMV-seronegative.

The chain uses TRBV2 and TRBJ1-2, with D uncertain. V was cut by 4 bases and J by 7 bases, with 7 bases left in between. Germline V gene lookup returns CDR1 SNHLY and CDR2 FYNNEI. The CDR3 totals 11 residues. The CDR3 here is CASSGDSGYTF. CDR3 bases: TGTGCCAGCAGTGGAGATAGTGGCTACACCTTC.

The gene calls are TRBV27 and TRBJ1-2, with D tentatively TRBD1 (5 bases). Trimming shortened V by 5 bases and J by 8 bases, and 21 bases separated the two germline ends. Germline values: CDR1 MNHEY, CDR2 SMNVEV (reference sequence). This CDR3 comprises 15 residues. In DNA form, the CDR3 reads TGTGCCAGCAGTCCCGAGACGGGGGGGAGGAAGGGCTACACCTTC. Protein product: CASSPETGGRKGYTF.

This chain uses TRBV18 with TRBJ2-3, with D maybe TRBD1 (5 bases). The CDR3 totals 15 residues. The V gene's germline CDR1 is KGHSH and CDR2 LQKENI. V was trimmed by 2 bases and J by 4 bases, leaving 13 bases between them. The CDR3 sequence: CASSPSLDKADTQYF. The CDR3 region has the DNA TGTGCCAGCTCACCATCCTTGGACAAAGCAGATACGCAGTATTTT.

This chain connects TRBV7-9 to TRBJ2-1, with 9 bases aligning to TRBD2. CDR1 is SEHNR, CDR2 FQNEAQ, per germline (reference sequence). The V segment lost 1 base and the J segment 3 bases; nucleotides outside the gene matches: 4. CDR3 length equals 16 residues. The CDR3 protein is CASSLGELAGYNEQFF. The DNA for the CDR3 is TGTGCCAGCAGCTTAGGAGAACTAGCGGGCTACAATGAGCAGTTCTTC.

This chain connects TRBV19 to TRBJ2-1; possibly TRBD2 for D (5 bases). In germline, CDR1 is LNHDA, CDR2 SQIVND (reference sequence). CDR3 length: 13 amino acids. The V gene lost 6 bases and the J gene lost 2 bases, with 8 bases spanning the gap. The CDR3 DNA reads as TGTGCCAGTAGCGGGGAGCCCTACAATGAGCAGTTCTTC. Translation gives CASSGEPYNEQFF.

The CDR3 protein is CASSQEGPADQPQHF. CDR3 coding DNA: TGCGCCAGCAGCCAAGAGGGCCCAGCCGATCAGCCCCAGCATTTT. This chain links TRBV4-1 with TRBJ1-5, with D unresolved. Germline values: CDR1 MGHRA, CDR2 YSYEKL. The length of the CDR3 is 15 residues. The V end was cut by 0 bases, the J end by 5 bases, with 11 bases between.

The chain links TRBV7-8 to TRBJ1-4; D possibly corresponds to TRBD1 (5 bases). Germline-derived CDR1 and CDR2 are SGHVS and FQNEAQ. CDR3 length equals 14 residues. Trimming removed 3 bases at V and 2 bases at J, with 7 bases between. CDR3: CASSLAGTNEKLFF. The DNA for the CDR3 is TGTGCCAGCAGCTTGGCAGGGACTAATGAAAAACTGTTTTTT.

J is TRBJ1-3 and V is TRBV30; no firm D call. Trimming took 0 bases from V and 8 from J, leaving 8 bases between them. The CDR3 runs to 12 residues. Looked up from germline, CDR1 is GTSNPN and CDR2 is SVGIG (reference sequence). The CDR3 sequence is CAWSVGGYTIYF. DNA for the CDR3: TGTGCCTGGAGTGTAGGAGGGTACACCATATATTTT. The whole variable domain, remainder taken from reference TRBV30 and TRBJ1-3, is SQTIHQWPATLVQPVGSPLSLECTVEGTSNPNLYWYRQAAGRGLQLLFYSVGIGQISSEVPQNLSASRPQDRQFILSSKKLLLSDSGFYLCAWSVGGYTIYFGEGSWLTVV.

With respect to this clone: Mismatch with germline at one junction end may stem from a read error. V and J are TRBV30 and TRBJ2-3, with TRBD2 identical over 7 bases. Germline loops: CDR1 GTSNPN, CDR2 SVGIG (reference sequence). This CDR3 has 15 amino acids. CDR3 protein: CAGSVGAGGTDTQYF. CDR3 nucleotide sequence: TGTGCCGGGAGTGTTGGGGCGGGGGGCACAGATACGCAGTATTTT.

The V gene is TRBV7-9, the J gene TRBJ2-1; possible D gene TRBD1, 5 bases. The CDR3 covers 17 residues. Germline CDR1 reads SEHNR; CDR2 reads FQNEAQ (reference sequence). The germline V and J ends were trimmed by 5 bases and 0 bases, with 17 bases remaining between them. The CDR3 is CASSPPKWGSSYNEQFF. CDR3 nucleotides: TGTGCCAGCAGCCCTCCCAAATGGGGCAGCTCCTACAATGAGCAGTTCTTC.

The chain carries TRBV19 and TRBJ1-1; D might be TRBD1 (5 bases). This CDR3 is 15 amino acids long. V was trimmed by 1 base and J by 0 bases, leaving 9 bases between them. Germline values: CDR1 LNHDA, CDR2 SQIVND (reference sequence). The CDR3 loop reads CASSIVGGVNTEAFF. The CDR3, as DNA: TGTGCCAGTAGTATAGTGGGAGGGGTGAACACTGAAGCTTTCTTT.

In the case of this clone: Additional DNA sequences in this sample encode the identical CDR3. The chain combines TRBV6-1 with TRBJ2-5, with D maybe TRBD2 (6 bases). CDR1 MNHNS and CDR2 SASEGT come from the germline V gene. This CDR3 region has 12 residues. V lost 3 bases to trimming and J lost 5 bases, with 7 bases between them. The CDR3 is CASSDRGETQYF. DNA of the CDR3: TGTGCCAGCAGTGATCGGGGGGAGACCCAGTACTTC.

V gene TRBV6-1 combines with J gene TRBJ1-4; no clear D gene. The length of the CDR3 is 15 residues. V was pared by 1 base and J by 8 bases, with 14 bases between. Germline V gene data show CDR1 as MNHNS and CDR2 as SASEGT. The CDR3 here is CASSEDESGGEKLFF. CDR3 in DNA: TGTGCCAGCAGTGAAGATGAGTCGGGCGGGGAAAAACTGTTTTTT.

The chain combines TRBV5-6 with TRBJ2-1; weak D call: TRBD1 (6 bases). Trimming removed 0 bases from V and 0 bases from J, with 10 bases in between. CDR3 size: 16 residues. CDR1 is SGHDT, CDR2 YYEEEE, per germline. The CDR3: CASSLGGPSSYNEQFF. CDR3 nucleotide sequence: TGTGCCAGCAGCTTGGGGGGGCCCTCCTCCTACAATGAGCAGTTCTTC.

The CDR3 is CASSHRAENEKLFF. The CDR3 DNA reads TGTGCCAGCAGCCACAGGGCTGAAAATGAAAAACTGTTTTTT. The chain has TRBV7-9 and TRBJ1-4; D may be TRBD1 (6 bases). The ends were cut back, 5 bases at V and 5 bases at J, with 12 bases in the middle. The CDR3 contains 14 residues. The germline gives CDR1 SEHNR, CDR2 FQNEAQ (reference sequence).

DNA for the CDR3: TGCGCCAGCAGCTTGCTAGCGGGAGGGCCCGGCGGGGAGCTGTTTTTT. It specifies CASSLLAGGPGGELFF. The chain is built from TRBV5-1 and TRBJ2-2, with 12 bases fitting TRBD2. The junction had 5 bases not matched to a gene; V was cut back by 1 base and J by 7 bases. Germline V gene data show CDR1 as SGHRS and CDR2 as YFSETQ. The CDR3 is 16 amino acids.

The chain joins TRBV5-1 to TRBJ1-1, with 7 bases identical to TRBD1. This CDR3 comprises 14 residues. Germline V gene data show CDR1 as SGHRS and CDR2 as YFSETQ. The J segment lost 5 bases and the V segment lost 7 bases, leaving 11 bases of the junction unmatched. The DNA of the CDR3 is TGCGCCAGCGGATTGACAGGGTCGGGGACTGAAGCTTTCTTT. Translation gives CASGLTGSGTEAFF.

The rearrangement links TRBV6-1 to TRBJ2-7; 8 bases are a match to TRBD2. The CDR3 has 15 residues. Looked up from germline, CDR1 is MNHNS and CDR2 is SASEGT. V lost 5 bases to trimming and J lost 0 bases; unmatched junction nucleotides: 6. CDR3 loop: CASSFSGTSSYEQYF. The DNA for the CDR3 is TGTGCCAGCAGTTTTTCCGGGACTAGCTCCTACGAGCAGTACTTC.

The chain employs TRBV7-4 and TRBJ2-1, with TRBD2 matching 11 bases. CDR3 length equals 14 residues. V lost 10 bases to trimming and J lost 5 bases; unmatched junction nucleotides: 7. Germline V gene data show CDR1 as SGHVT and CDR2 as SQSDAQ. This CDR3 reads CATDLAGGDNEQFF. DNA of the CDR3: TGTGCCACGGATCTAGCGGGAGGAGACAATGAGCAGTTCTTC.

The chain recombines TRBV10-3 with TRBJ2-1; 9 positions match TRBD1. The germline V gene encodes CDR1 ENHRY and CDR2 SYGVKD. CDR3 size: 14 residues. With 7 bases clipped from V and 8 bases from J, the junction kept 9 bases outside the gene matches. The CDR3 sequence: CAIKTGTGFHEQFF. CDR3 nucleotide sequence: TGTGCCATCAAGACCGGGACAGGGTTCCATGAGCAGTTCTTC.

The CDR3 sequence: CASSISGTGRNEQFF. The CDR3 coding sequence is TGTGCCAGTAGTATAAGTGGGACAGGGCGAAATGAGCAGTTCTTC. This chain joins TRBV19 and TRBJ2-1; 9 bases fit TRBD1. Germline loops: CDR1 LNHDA, CDR2 SQIVND (reference sequence). Unmatched junction bases numbered 6, after V lost 2 bases and J lost 7 bases. This CDR3 comprises 15 residues.

The chain uses TRBV30 and TRBJ1-1, with D unclear. CDR1 is GTSNPN and CDR2 is SVGIG in the germline V gene (reference sequence). This CDR3 comprises 12 residues. V lost 3 bases to trimming and J lost 3 bases, with 8 bases between them. Here the CDR3 reads CAWSAGYTEAFF. CDR3 in DNA: TGTGCCTGGAGCGCAGGCTACACTGAAGCTTTCTTT.

The CDR3 spells CASSPKSGRKIYEQYF. In nucleotides, the CDR3 is TGTGCCAGCTCACCAAAGAGTGGCAGGAAAATCTACGAGCAGTACTTC. J is TRBJ2-7 and V is TRBV18, with D uncertain. With 2 bases removed from V and 3 bases from J, the gap between germline ends came to 17 bases. Per the germline V gene, CDR1 is KGHSH and CDR2 is LQKENI. The CDR3 is 16 residues long.

The chain uses TRBV18 and TRBJ1-1; 7 bases map to TRBD1. The V gene end was trimmed by 3 bases and the J gene end by 1 base; junction bases not matched to a gene: 8. Per the germline V gene, CDR1 is KGHSH and CDR2 is LQKENI. The CDR3 contains 16 residues. CDR3 amino acids: CASSPTTGTANTEAFF. The DNA for the CDR3 is TGTGCCAGCTCACCGACAACCGGGACAGCGAACACTGAAGCTTTCTTT.

The chain joins TRBV12-5 to TRBJ2-3; D is possibly TRBD1 (6 bases). The V end was cut by 1 base, the J end by 0 bases, with 8 bases between. The V gene's germline CDR1 is LGHNT and CDR2 FRNRAP. This CDR3 spans 15 amino acids. The CDR3 DNA is TGTGCTAGTGGTTTGGGAGGGACAAGCACAGATACGCAGTATTTT. It encodes CASGLGGTSTDTQYF.

The V call is TRBV6-6, the J call TRBJ2-7, with a possible D match to TRBD1 (6 bases). With 5 bases removed from V and 3 bases from J, the gap between germline ends came to 14 bases. Germline lookup yields CDR1 MNHNY and CDR2 SVGAGI (reference sequence). The CDR3 sequence is 14 residues long. CDR3 loop: CASSPRTENYEQYF. The CDR3 DNA reads TGTGCCAGCAGTCCCCGGACAGAGAACTACGAGCAGTACTTC.

To note about this clone: Germline is not matched at one junction end, which may reflect a read error. J is TRBJ1-6 and V is TRBV27; D not resolved. The CDR3 contains 16 residues. Per germline, CDR1 MNHEY and CDR2 SMNVEV (reference sequence). CDR3 nucleotides: TGTGCCAGCAGTCCCCGGAGGGTTGGTAATAATTCACTCCTCCACTTT. The encoded protein is CASSPRRVGNNSLLHF.

The chain employs TRBV7-8 and TRBJ1-2, with a tentative D call TRBD1 (6 bases). The CDR3 loop spans 15 amino acids. The V end lost 2 bases, the J end lost 3 bases, and 13 bases lay between the germline ends. Germline CDR1 SGHVS, CDR2 FQNEAQ. The CDR3 here is CASSLSPTGHYGYTF. For the CDR3, the DNA is TGTGCCAGCAGCTTATCCCCGACAGGACACTATGGCTACACCTTC.

The chain combines TRBV30 with TRBJ1-1; possibly TRBD1 for D (5 bases). This CDR3 has 13 amino acids. Germline loops: CDR1 GTSNPN, CDR2 SVGIG (reference sequence). Between the trimmed V and J ends, which lost 4 bases and 3 bases, there was a span of 12 bases. The CDR3: CAWNGRVDTEAFF. The CDR3, as DNA: TGTGCCTGGAACGGCAGGGTAGACACTGAAGCTTTCTTT. Together with reference TRBV30 and TRBJ1-1, the CDR3 gives the full variable domain: SQTIHQWPATLVQPVGSPLSLECTVEGTSNPNLYWYRQAAGRGLQLLFYSVGIGQISSEVPQNLSASRPQDRQFILSSKKLLLSDSGFYLCAWNGRVDTEAFFGQGTRLTVV.